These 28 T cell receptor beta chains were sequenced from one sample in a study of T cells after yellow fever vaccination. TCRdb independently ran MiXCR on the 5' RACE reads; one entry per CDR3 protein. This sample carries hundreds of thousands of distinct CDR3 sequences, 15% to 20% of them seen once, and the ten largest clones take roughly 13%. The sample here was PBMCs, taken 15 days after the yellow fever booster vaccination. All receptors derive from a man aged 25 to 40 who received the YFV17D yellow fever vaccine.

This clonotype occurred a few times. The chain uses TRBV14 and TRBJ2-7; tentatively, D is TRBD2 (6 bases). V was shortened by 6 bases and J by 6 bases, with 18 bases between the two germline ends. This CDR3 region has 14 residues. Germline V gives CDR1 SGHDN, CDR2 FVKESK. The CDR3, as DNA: TGTGCCAGCAGTTCTCTCCGGGGGACTCTCGAGCAGTACTTC. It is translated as CASSSLRGTLEQYF.

The DNA for the CDR3 is TGTGCCAGCAGCAACGACAGGGCCGCTAACTATGGCTACACCTTC. It codes for CASSNDRAANYGYTF. The rearrangement links TRBV12-3 or TRBV12-4 to TRBJ1-2, with TRBD1 matching 7 bases. V shed 6 bases, J shed 0 bases, and the junction held 7 bases outside the gene matches. CDR3 size: 15 residues.

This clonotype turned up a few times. The chain's CDR3 is CASSDLSRRSTDTQYF. For the CDR3, the DNA is TGTGCCAGCAGTGACCTTAGTCGCCGAAGCACAGATACGCAGTATTTT. V usage is TRBV27 and J usage is TRBJ2-3; D not resolved. The V end was cut by 5 bases, the J end by 0 bases, with 15 bases between. The CDR3 extends over 16 amino acids. Per germline, CDR1 MNHEY and CDR2 SMNVEV (reference sequence).

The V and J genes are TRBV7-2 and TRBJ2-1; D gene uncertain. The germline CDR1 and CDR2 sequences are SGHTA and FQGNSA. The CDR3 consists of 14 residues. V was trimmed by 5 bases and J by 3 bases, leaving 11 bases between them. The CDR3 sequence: CASSPWRYYNEQFF. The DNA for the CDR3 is TGTGCCAGCAGCCCCTGGCGGTACTACAATGAGCAGTTCTTC.

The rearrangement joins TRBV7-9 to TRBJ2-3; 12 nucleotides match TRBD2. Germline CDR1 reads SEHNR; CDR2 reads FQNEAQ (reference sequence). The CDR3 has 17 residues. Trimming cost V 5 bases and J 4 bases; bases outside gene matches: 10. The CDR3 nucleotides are TGTGCCAGCAGCCCTTTGACTAGCGGGAGCCCAGCAGATACGCAGTATTTT. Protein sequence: CASSPLTSGSPADTQYF.

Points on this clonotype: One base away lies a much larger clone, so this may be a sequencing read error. The CDR3 loop reads CASSQEQTGVGEQFF. CDR3 DNA sequence: TGTGCCAGCAGCCAGGAACAGACAGGGGTCGGGGAGCAGTTCTTC. V is TRBV4-2 and J is TRBJ2-1; TRBD1 agrees at 8 bases. Per the germline V gene, CDR1 is LGHNA and CDR2 is YNFKEQ. The CDR3 has 15 residues. J lost 10 bases, V lost 3 bases, and 11 bases had no gene match.

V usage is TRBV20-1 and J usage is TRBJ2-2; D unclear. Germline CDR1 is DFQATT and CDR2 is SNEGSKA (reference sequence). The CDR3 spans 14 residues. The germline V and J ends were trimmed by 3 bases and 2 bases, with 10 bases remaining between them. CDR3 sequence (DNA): TGCAGTGCTAGGGAGACTGAAAACACCGGGGAGCTGTTTTTT. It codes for CSARETENTGELFF.

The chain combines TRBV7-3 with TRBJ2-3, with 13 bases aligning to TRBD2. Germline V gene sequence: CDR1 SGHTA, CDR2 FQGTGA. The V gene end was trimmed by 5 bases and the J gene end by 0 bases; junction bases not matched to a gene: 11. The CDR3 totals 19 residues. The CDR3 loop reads CASSPGTSGTYSSTDTQYF. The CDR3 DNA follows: TGTGCCAGCAGCCCCGGGACTAGCGGGACCTATTCCAGCACAGATACGCAGTATTTT.

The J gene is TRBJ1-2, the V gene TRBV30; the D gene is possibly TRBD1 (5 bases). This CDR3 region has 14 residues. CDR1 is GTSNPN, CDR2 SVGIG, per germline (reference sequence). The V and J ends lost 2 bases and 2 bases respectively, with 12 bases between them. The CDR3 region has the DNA TGTGCCTGGAGTATCATTCCAGGGAACTATGGCTACACCTTC. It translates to CAWSIIPGNYGYTF.

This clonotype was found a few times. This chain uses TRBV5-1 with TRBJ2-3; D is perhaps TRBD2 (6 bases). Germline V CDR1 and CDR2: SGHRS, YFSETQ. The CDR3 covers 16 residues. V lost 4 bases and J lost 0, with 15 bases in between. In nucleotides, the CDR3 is TGCGCCAGCAGCATGGGGGACTCCTCTAGCACAGATACGCAGTATTTT. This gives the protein CASSMGDSSSTDTQYF.

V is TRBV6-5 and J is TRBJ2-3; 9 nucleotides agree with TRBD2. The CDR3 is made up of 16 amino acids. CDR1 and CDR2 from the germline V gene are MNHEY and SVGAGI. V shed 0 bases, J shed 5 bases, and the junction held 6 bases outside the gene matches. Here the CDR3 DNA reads TGTGCCAGCAGTTACTCGGCTAGCGGGATAGGAGATACGCAGTATTTT. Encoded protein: CASSYSASGIGDTQYF.

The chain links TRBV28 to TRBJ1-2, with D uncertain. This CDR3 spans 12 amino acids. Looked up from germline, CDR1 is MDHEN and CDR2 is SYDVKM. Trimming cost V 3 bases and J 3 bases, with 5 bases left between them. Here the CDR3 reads CASSFPDYGYTF. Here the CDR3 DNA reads TGTGCCAGCAGTTTCCCTGACTATGGCTACACCTTC.

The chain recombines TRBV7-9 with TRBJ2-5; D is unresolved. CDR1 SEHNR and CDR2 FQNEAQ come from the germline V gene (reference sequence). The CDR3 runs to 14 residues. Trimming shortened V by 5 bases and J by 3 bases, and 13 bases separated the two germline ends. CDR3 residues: CASSGRRPKETQYF. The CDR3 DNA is TGTGCCAGCAGCGGCAGGAGACCGAAAGAGACCCAGTACTTC.

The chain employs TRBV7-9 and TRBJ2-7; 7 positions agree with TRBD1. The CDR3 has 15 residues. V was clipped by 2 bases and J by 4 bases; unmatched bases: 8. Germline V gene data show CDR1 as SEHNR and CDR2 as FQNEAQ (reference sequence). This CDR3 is CASSLWGTVEYEQYF. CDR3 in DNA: TGTGCCAGCAGCTTATGGGGGACAGTGGAGTACGAGCAGTACTTC.

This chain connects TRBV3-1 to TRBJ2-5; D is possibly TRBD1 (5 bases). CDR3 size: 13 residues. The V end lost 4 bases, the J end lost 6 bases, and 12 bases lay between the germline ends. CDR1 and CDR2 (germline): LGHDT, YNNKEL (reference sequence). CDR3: CASSPPGLQTQYF. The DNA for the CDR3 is TGTGCCAGCAGCCCCCCAGGGTTGCAGACCCAGTACTTC.

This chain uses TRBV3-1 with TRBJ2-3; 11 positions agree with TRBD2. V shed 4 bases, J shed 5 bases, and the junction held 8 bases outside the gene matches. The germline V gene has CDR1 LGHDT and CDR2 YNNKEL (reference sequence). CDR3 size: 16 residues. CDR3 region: CASSRLTSGKIDTQYF. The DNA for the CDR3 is TGTGCCAGCAGCCGTTTGACTAGCGGGAAGATAGATACGCAGTATTTT.

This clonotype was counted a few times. The CDR3 reads CSARDREMNEQFF. DNA of the CDR3: TGCAGTGCTAGAGATCGGGAGATGAATGAGCAGTTCTTC. The chain recombines TRBV20-1 with TRBJ2-1, with D possibly TRBD2 on 6 matching bases. This CDR3 contains 13 residues. V lost 0 bases and J 7 bases, leaving 10 bases between the germline ends. Germline V gene lookup returns CDR1 DFQATT and CDR2 SNEGSKA (reference sequence).

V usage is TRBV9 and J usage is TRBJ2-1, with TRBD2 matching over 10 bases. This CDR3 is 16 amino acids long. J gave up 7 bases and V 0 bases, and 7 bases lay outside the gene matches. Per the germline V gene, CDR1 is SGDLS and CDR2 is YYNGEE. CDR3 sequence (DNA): TGTGCCAGCAGCGTAGCGCGGGCTAGCGGGAGAAATGAGCAGTTCTTC. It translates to CASSVARASGRNEQFF.

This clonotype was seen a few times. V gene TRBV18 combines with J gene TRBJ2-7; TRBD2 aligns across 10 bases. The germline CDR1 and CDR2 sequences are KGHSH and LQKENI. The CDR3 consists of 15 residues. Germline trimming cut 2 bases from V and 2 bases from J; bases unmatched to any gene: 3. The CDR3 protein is CASSPGTSETYEQYF. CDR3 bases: TGTGCCAGCTCACCAGGGACTAGCGAGACCTACGAGCAGTACTTC.

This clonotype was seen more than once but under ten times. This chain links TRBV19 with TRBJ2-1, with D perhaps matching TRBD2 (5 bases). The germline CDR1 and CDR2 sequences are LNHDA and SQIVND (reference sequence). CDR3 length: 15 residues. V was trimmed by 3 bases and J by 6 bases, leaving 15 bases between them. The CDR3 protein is CASSIGGPSTNEQFF. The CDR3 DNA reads TGTGCCAGTAGTATCGGAGGACCCAGTACCAATGAGCAGTTCTTC.

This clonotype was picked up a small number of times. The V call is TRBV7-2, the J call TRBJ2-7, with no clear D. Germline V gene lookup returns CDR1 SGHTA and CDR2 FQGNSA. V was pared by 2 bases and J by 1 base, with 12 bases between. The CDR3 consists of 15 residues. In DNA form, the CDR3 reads TGTGCCAGCAGCTTATTTCCAGGTTCGTCCTACGAGCAGTACTTC. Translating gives CASSLFPGSSYEQYF.

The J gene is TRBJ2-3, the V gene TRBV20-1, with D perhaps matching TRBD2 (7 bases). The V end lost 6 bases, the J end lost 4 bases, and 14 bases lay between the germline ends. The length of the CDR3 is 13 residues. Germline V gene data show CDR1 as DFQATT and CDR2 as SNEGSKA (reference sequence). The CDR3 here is CSAPRGGADTQYF. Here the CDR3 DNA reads TGCAGTGCCCCGAGGGGGGGGGCAGATACGCAGTATTTT.

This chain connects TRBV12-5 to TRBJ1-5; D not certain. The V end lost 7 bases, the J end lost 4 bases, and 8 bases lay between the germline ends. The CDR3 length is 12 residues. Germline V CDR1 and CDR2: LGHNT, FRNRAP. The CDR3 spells CASALDNQPQHF. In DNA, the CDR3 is TGTGCTAGTGCCCTCGATAATCAGCCCCAGCATTTT.

The DNA for the CDR3 is TGTGCCAGCAGCTCGGACTCACAAGGACCTTCTCTATGGCCCCAGCATTTT. It specifies CASSSDSQGPSLWPQHF. The rearrangement links TRBV7-2 to TRBJ1-5; no definite D call. There are 17 residues in the CDR3. V dropped 4 bases and J dropped 9 bases, with 25 bases sitting between them. The germline V gene has CDR1 SGHTA and CDR2 FQGNSA. The whole variable domain, filled in from reference TRBV7-2 and TRBJ1-5, reads GAGVSQSPSNKVTEKGKDVELRCDPISGHTALYWYRQSLGQGLEFLIYFQGNSAPDKSGLPSDRFSAERTGGSVSTLTIQRTQQEDSAVYLCASSSDSQGPSLWPQHFGDGTRLSIL.

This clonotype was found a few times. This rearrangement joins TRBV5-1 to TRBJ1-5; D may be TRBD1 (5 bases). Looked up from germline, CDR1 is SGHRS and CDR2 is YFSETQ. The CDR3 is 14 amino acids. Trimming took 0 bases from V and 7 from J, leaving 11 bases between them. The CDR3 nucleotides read TGCGCCAGCAGCTTGGGGCAGGGAGCCCAGCCCCAGCATTTT. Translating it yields CASSLGQGAQPQHF.

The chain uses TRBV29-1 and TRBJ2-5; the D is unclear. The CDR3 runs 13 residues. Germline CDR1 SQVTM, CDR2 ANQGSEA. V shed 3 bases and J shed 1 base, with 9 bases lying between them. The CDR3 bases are TGCAGCGTTGATATAGGGCTCCAAGAGACCCAGTACTTC. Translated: CSVDIGLQETQYF. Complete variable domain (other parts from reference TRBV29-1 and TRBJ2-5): SAVISQKPSRDICQRGTSLTIQCQVDSQVTMMFWYRQQPGQSLTLIATANQGSEATYESGFVIDKFPISRPNLTFSTLTVSNMSPEDSSIYLCSVDIGLQETQYFGPGTRLLVL.

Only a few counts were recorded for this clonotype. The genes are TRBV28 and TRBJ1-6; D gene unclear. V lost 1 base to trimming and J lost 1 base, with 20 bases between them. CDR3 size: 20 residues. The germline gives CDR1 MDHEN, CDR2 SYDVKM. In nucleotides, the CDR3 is TGTGCCAGCAGTTTATCTCTCCATCCGTTTCGCACTTCCTATAATTCACCCCTCCACTTT. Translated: CASSLSLHPFRTSYNSPLHF. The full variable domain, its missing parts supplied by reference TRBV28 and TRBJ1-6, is DVKVTQSSRYLVKRTGEKVFLECVQDMDHENMFWYRQDPGLGLRLIYFSYDVKMKEKGDIPEGYSVSREKKERFSLILESASTNQTSMYLCASSLSLHPFRTSYNSPLHFGNGTRLTVT.

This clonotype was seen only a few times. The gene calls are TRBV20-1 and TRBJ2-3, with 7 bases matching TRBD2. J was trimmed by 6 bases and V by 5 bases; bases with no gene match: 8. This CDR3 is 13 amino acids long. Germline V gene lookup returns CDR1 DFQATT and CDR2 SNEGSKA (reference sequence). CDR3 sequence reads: CSASAGRMDTQYF. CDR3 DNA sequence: TGCAGTGCTTCAGCGGGAAGAATGGATACGCAGTATTTT.